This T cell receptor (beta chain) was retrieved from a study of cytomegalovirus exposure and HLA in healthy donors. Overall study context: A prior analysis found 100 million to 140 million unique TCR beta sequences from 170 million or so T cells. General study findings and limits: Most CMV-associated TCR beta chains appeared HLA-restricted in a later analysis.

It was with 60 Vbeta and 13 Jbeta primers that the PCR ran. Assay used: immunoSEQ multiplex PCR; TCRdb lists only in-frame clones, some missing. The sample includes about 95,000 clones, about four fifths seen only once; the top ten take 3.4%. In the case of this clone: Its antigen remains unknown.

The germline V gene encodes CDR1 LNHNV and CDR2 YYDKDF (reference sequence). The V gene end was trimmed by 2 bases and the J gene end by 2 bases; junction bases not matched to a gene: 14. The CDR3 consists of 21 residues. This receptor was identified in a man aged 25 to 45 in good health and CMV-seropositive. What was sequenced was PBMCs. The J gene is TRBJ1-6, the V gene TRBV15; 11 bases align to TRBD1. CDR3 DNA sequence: TGTGCCACCAGCAGATCACTTGGACAGGGGGCAAGTAACGCCTATAATTCACCCCTCCACTTT. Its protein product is CATSRSLGQGASNAYNSPLHF.